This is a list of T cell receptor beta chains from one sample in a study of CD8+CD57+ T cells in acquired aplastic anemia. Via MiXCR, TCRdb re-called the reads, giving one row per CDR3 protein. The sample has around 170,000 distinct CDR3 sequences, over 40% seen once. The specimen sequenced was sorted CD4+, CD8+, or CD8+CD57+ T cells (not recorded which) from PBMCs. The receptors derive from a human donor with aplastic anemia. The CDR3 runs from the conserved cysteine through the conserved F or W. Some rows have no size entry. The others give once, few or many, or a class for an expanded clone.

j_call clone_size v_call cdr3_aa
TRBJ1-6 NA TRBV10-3 CAIRTEPNSPLHF
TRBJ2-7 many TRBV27 CASRGWAGGTYEQYF
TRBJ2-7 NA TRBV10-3 CAISGAGTTGEQYF
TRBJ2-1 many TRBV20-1 CSAKHRGSYNEQFF
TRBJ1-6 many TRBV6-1 CASRLTDRGRNNSPLHF
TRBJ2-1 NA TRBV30 CAWSVLLGSGRSDYNEQFF
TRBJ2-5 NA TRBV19 CASSFSRQETQYF
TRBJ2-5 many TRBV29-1 CSTRTGGETQYF
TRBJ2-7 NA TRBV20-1 CSAREGVPTEQYF
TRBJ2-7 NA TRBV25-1 CASGDTLNYEQYF
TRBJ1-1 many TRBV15 CATSRDLNQAFF
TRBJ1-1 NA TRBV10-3 CAISGPGQGSTEAFF
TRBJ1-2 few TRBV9 CASSPTGTGYGYTF
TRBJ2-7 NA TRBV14 CASSQEKALAGRYEQYF